This T cell receptor (beta chain) was profiled in a study of blood T cells in healthy people across ages. General observations from the study: Older age went with lower TCR beta diversity per million T cells, in a roughly linear way.

With V trimmed by 8 bases and J by 7 bases, 20 bases remained unmatched. This CDR3 comprises 18 residues. Germline CDR1 is MDHEN and CDR2 is SYDVKM. For this clonotype: Its antigen is still unknown.

Russia was home to the donors, healthy Caucasian individuals aged about 6 to 100. Extraction yielded at least 5 micrograms of total RNA per sample. Primed by a sample-barcoded 5' primer and a J-beta primer mix, a second PCR proceeded for 7 to 11 cycles. TCRdb itself ran the 5' RACE reads through MiXCR, one entry per CDR3 protein. The repertoire holds around 790,000 distinct CDR3 sequences, 40% to 50% seen once, with roughly 19% in the top ten. The receptor comes from a man aged 55-75 years in good health. Sequenced sample: blood. J is TRBJ2-2 and V is TRBV28; 9 bases line up with TRBD1. This CDR3 is CASLPYPGQGPLSGELFF. As DNA, the CDR3 is TGTGCCAGCCTACCTTACCCGGGACAGGGACCTTTGAGCGGGGAGCTGTTTTTT.